What follows are 25 T cell receptor beta chains derived from one specimen sequenced in a study of T cell responses to AZD1222 COVID-19 vaccine. Here immunoSEQ multiplex PCR was the method, and the copy in TCRdb shows in-frame clones only, minus some. The profile shows around 58,000 clones, about 90% of them singletons. Sequencing used peripheral blood, obtained 28 days after the second AZD1222 dose. These receptors originate from an adult who received the AZD1222 COVID-19 vaccine.

The V call is TRBV5-1, the J call TRBJ2-7; 10 bases match TRBD2. There are 18 residues in the CDR3. The ends lost 1 base at V and 0 bases at J; junction bases unmatched: 10. CDR1 is SGHRS and CDR2 is YFSETQ in the germline V gene. As DNA, the CDR3 is TGCGCCAGCAGCTTGTCGGCTAGCGGGAGCCAAAGCTCCTACGAGCAGTACTTC. It translates to CASSLSASGSQSSYEQYF.

The chain recombines TRBV27 with TRBJ1-2, with D maybe TRBD1 (5 bases). Germline loops: CDR1 MNHEY, CDR2 SMNVEV (reference sequence). The CDR3 covers 15 residues. Between the trimmed V and J ends, which lost 2 bases and 7 bases, there was a span of 17 bases. The CDR3 DNA sequence: TGTGCCAGCAGTTTAGGGCTGGGGACCTACTCTGGCTACACCTTC. Protein product: CASSLGLGTYSGYTF.

The chain employs TRBV3-1 (or the pseudogene TRBV3-2) and TRBJ2-7; a weak D match, TRBD1 (6 bases). The CDR3 sequence is 13 residues long. V lost 5 bases and J 6 bases, leaving 14 bases between the germline ends. Germline lookup yields CDR1 LGHDT and CDR2 YNNKEL (reference sequence). The CDR3 bases are TGTGCCAGCAGCATTTACAGGGCTGGCGAGCAGTACTTC. It codes for CASSIYRAGEQYF.

The chain employs TRBV9 and TRBJ2-3; D perhaps matches TRBD1 (5 bases). V lost 0 bases to trimming and J lost 1 base, with 12 bases between them. CDR1 SGDLS and CDR2 YYNGEE come from the germline V gene. The CDR3 extends over 16 amino acids. DNA for the CDR3: TGTGCCAGCAGCGTAGTTTCTGGGGCGGGCACAGATACGCAGTATTTT. Translated, it gives CASSVVSGAGTDTQYF.

This chain connects TRBV20-1 to TRBJ1-2, with TRBD1 identical over 11 bases. This CDR3 is built from 16 residues. With 3 bases clipped from V and 8 bases from J, the junction kept 14 bases outside the gene matches. Germline V gives CDR1 DFQATT, CDR2 SNEGSKA (reference sequence). This CDR3 is CSASLEGTGGALGYTF. CDR3 DNA: TGCAGTGCTAGTCTTGAAGGGACAGGGGGTGCTTTGGGCTACACCTTC.

The J gene is TRBJ1-6, the V gene TRBV11-2; D is uncertain. The V end lost 4 bases, the J end lost 8 bases, and 9 bases lay between the germline ends. The CDR3 extends over 13 amino acids. Germline V CDR1 and CDR2: SGHAT, FQNNGV. CDR3 amino acids: CASSSAMDSPLHF. In DNA form, the CDR3 reads TGTGCCAGCAGCTCCGCCATGGATTCACCCCTCCACTTT.

This clone was detected once. The chain combines TRBV4-3 with TRBJ2-7; the match to TRBD1 covers 8 bases. The CDR3 loop spans 16 amino acids. CDR1 LGHNA and CDR2 YSLEER come from the germline V gene. Trimming cost V 4 bases and J 1 base; bases outside gene matches: 9. This CDR3 is CASSRLQGGRSYEQYF. Written as DNA, the CDR3 is TGCGCCAGCAGCCGCCTACAGGGGGGACGGTCCTACGAGCAGTACTTC.

V and J are TRBV5-6 and TRBJ2-7, with no clear D. The CDR3 has 16 residues. V lost 4 bases and J lost 0, with 17 bases in between. Germline CDR1 SGHDT, CDR2 YYEEEE. The DNA for the CDR3 is TGTGCCAGCAGCCCCTTAAGAGACCCGAGCTCCTACGAGCAGTACTTC. Its protein product is CASSPLRDPSSYEQYF.

The V and J genes are TRBV5-4 and TRBJ2-1, with TRBD2 identical over 8 bases. V dropped 0 bases and J dropped 6; count of bases not matched to a gene: 5. Germline CDR1 reads SGHNT; CDR2 reads YYREEE (reference sequence). The CDR3 is 15 amino acids. The CDR3 loop reads CASSLVREGPNEQFF. The CDR3 DNA follows: TGTGCCAGCAGCTTGGTCCGGGAGGGCCCCAATGAGCAGTTCTTC. Based on the CDR3 plus reference TRBV5-4 and TRBJ2-1, the full variable domain is ETGVTQSPTHLIKTRGQQVTLRCSSQSGHNTVSWYQQALGQGPQFIFQYYREEENGRGNFPPRFSGLQFPNYSSELNVNALELDDSALYLCASSLVREGPNEQFFGPGTRLTVL.

The chain employs TRBV5-1 and TRBJ2-1; 7 bases fit TRBD1. The CDR3 contains 15 residues. V shed 4 bases and J 6 bases; nucleotides not matched to a gene: 10. Germline V lookup: CDR1 SGHRS, CDR2 YFSETQ. Written as DNA, the CDR3 is TGCGCCAGCAGCATAACAGGGGTTTCTACCAATGAGCAGTTCTTC. Amino acid sequence: CASSITGVSTNEQFF.

The chain carries TRBV3-1 (or the pseudogene TRBV3-2) and TRBJ2-7, with no clear D. The germline gives CDR1 LGHDT, CDR2 YNNKEL (reference sequence). The CDR3 spans 16 residues. V dropped 1 base and J dropped 4 bases, with 17 bases sitting between them. CDR3 protein: CASSQGDVGLGYEQYF. CDR3 nucleotide sequence: TGTGCCAGCAGCCAAGGTGACGTAGGGCTAGGGTACGAGCAGTACTTC.

This chain joins TRBV9 and TRBJ2-3; 11 nucleotides match TRBD1. With 8 bases clipped from V and 0 bases from J, the junction kept 17 bases outside the gene matches. The CDR3 extends over 19 amino acids. The germline V gene has CDR1 SGDLS and CDR2 YYNGEE. This chain's CDR3 is CASSRDRGARLWSTDTQYF. The CDR3 DNA sequence: TGTGCCAGTTCCCGGGACAGGGGGGCGCGGCTTTGGAGCACAGATACGCAGTATTTT.

This chain's CDR3 is CASSTDRRGTGELFF. The CDR3 DNA is TGTGCCAGCAGTACGGACAGGAGGGGCACCGGGGAGCTGTTTTTT. The gene calls are TRBV27 and TRBJ2-2, with a tentative D call TRBD1 (7 bases). In germline, CDR1 is MNHEY, CDR2 SMNVEV (reference sequence). The CDR3 length is 15 residues. Trimming pared 5 bases from V and 4 bases from J, leaving 14 bases between.

By sample share, this clone is medium-sized. The rearrangement joins TRBV11-2 to TRBJ2-2; 7 bases fit TRBD2. The germline V gene encodes CDR1 SGHAT and CDR2 FQNNGV. CDR3 length: 14 residues. V gave up 3 bases and J gave up 8 bases; unmatched junction bases: 6. The chain's CDR3 is CASSLVGTKGELFF. The CDR3 DNA reads as TGTGCCAGCAGCTTGGTCGGGACTAAAGGGGAGCTGTTTTTT.

The rearrangement uses TRBV30 and TRBJ2-6; D possibly matches TRBD1 or TRBD2 (5 bases each). Trimming left V 2 bases short and J 0 bases short, with 17 bases between. The CDR3 sequence is 18 residues long. Per germline, CDR1 GTSNPN and CDR2 SVGIG (reference sequence). The CDR3 loop is CAWSSPWDRFSGANVLTF. The CDR3 nucleotides are TGTGCCTGGAGTTCCCCCTGGGACCGATTCTCTGGGGCCAACGTCCTGACTTTC.

The chain joins TRBV27 to TRBJ2-7, with 10 bases aligning to TRBD1. The CDR3 extends over 15 amino acids. Germline V gene data show CDR1 as MNHEY and CDR2 as SMNVEV (reference sequence). Trimming took 7 bases from V and 3 from J; bases not matched to a gene: 9. CDR3 DNA: TGTGCCAGCACACAGACGTGGACAGGGGGCTACGAGCAGTACTTC. Translated, it gives CASTQTWTGGYEQYF.

This clone was picked up one time. This chain uses TRBV19 with TRBJ2-2; TRBD2 matches at 7 bases. The CDR3 spans 16 residues. V trimming: 1 base; J trimming: 1 base; junction bases outside the gene matches: 3. Germline CDR1 reads LNHDA; CDR2 reads SQIVND (reference sequence). The CDR3 DNA follows: TGTGCCAGTAGTATAGGAGCGGGGTTGAACACCGGGGAGCTGTTTTTT. It is translated as CASSIGAGLNTGELFF.

The J gene is TRBJ2-3, the V gene TRBV29-1; D possibly matches TRBD1 or TRBD2 (5 bases each). V was cut by 7 bases and J by 4 bases, with 30 bases left in between. This CDR3 is 18 amino acids long. Germline V gene data show CDR1 as SQVTM and CDR2 as ANQGSEA. The CDR3 bases are TGCAGCGCCCTCAAGCAGCAGGGACCTCGGTTACCGGCAGATACGCAGTATTTT. Its translation: CSALKQQGPRLPADTQYF.

V is TRBV5-1 and J is TRBJ2-1, with unresolved D. This CDR3 region has 15 residues. Germline CDR1 is SGHRS and CDR2 is YFSETQ. The ends were cut back, 0 bases at V and 0 bases at J, with 7 bases in the middle. The CDR3 reads CASSLELTSYNEQFF. CDR3 DNA: TGCGCCAGCAGCTTGGAACTAACCTCCTACAATGAGCAGTTCTTC. Full variable domain (rest looked up from reference TRBV5-1 and TRBJ2-1): KAGVTQTPRYLIKTRGQQVTLSCSPISGHRSVSWYQQTPGQGLQFLFEYFSETQRNKGNFPGRFSGRQFSNSRSEMNVSTLELGDSALYLCASSLELTSYNEQFFGPGTRLTVL.

The chain has TRBV3-1 (or the pseudogene TRBV3-2) and TRBJ1-1; maybe TRBD1 (6 bases). V shed 2 bases and J shed 1 base, with 11 bases lying between them. CDR3 length: 15 amino acids. Germline-derived CDR1 and CDR2 are LGHDT and YNNKEL (reference sequence). As DNA, the CDR3 is TGTGCCAGCAGCCAATCCTCGACAGGGAACACTGAAGCTTTCTTT. Residues: CASSQSSTGNTEAFF.

The chain uses TRBV29-1 and TRBJ1-2; TRBD1 might be the D (6 bases). CDR3 length: 15 amino acids. Trimming removed 5 bases at V and 2 bases at J, with 18 bases between. The V gene's germline CDR1 is SQVTM and CDR2 ANQGSEA. DNA of the CDR3: TGCAGCGTTTTTTCGGGGGCAGGGGTAAACTATGGCTACACCTTC. The encoded protein is CSVFSGAGVNYGYTF.

The CDR3 spells CASSLEAGATGELFF. The CDR3, as DNA: TGTGCCAGCAGCTTAGAAGCGGGAGCAACCGGGGAGCTGTTTTTT. This sequence joins TRBV7-9 and TRBJ2-2, with 8 bases fitting TRBD2. Germline trimming cut 1 base from V and 5 bases from J; bases unmatched to any gene: 3. Per the germline V gene, CDR1 is SEHNR and CDR2 is FQNEAQ (reference sequence). This CDR3 has 15 residues.

This chain joins TRBV5-8 and TRBJ2-1; unclear D gene. There are 11 residues in the CDR3. Trimming stripped 3 bases from V and 8 bases from J, with 6 bases between. CDR1 SGHTS and CDR2 YDEGEE come from the germline V gene. CDR3 nucleotide sequence: TGTGCCAGCAGCTACGAGGATGAGCAGTTCTTC. Residues: CASSYEDEQFF.

The V gene is TRBV30, the J gene TRBJ1-2; D gene uncertain. V was shortened by 0 bases and J by 8 bases, with 22 bases between the two germline ends. The CDR3 extends over 16 amino acids. Per the germline V gene, CDR1 is GTSNPN and CDR2 is SVGIG (reference sequence). The CDR3: CAWSVSERVAVRGYTF. CDR3 DNA sequence: TGTGCCTGGAGTGTATCGGAGAGGGTGGCCGTCCGAGGCTACACCTTC. Filled out from reference TRBV30 and TRBJ1-2, the complete variable domain reads SQTIHQWPATLVQPVGSPLSLECTVEGTSNPNLYWYRQAAGRGLQLLFYSVGIGQISSEVPQNLSASRPQDRQFILSSKKLLLSDSGFYLCAWSVSERVAVRGYTFGSGTRLTVV.

This rearrangement joins TRBV5-1 to TRBJ2-6; D call uncertain. CDR1 and CDR2 from the germline V gene are SGHRS and YFSETQ. Trimming took 1 base from V and 1 from J, leaving 6 bases between them. This CDR3 comprises 15 residues. CDR3 residues: CASSLRQSGANVLTF. The CDR3 coding sequence is TGCGCCAGCAGCTTGAGGCAGTCTGGGGCCAACGTCCTGACTTTC.